The T cell receptor (beta chain) under discussion was sequenced for a study of blood T cell repertoires in COVID-19. Study-wide context: The origin of the acute and convalescent COVID-19 samples was the United States, Italy and Spain. The analysed material was cDNA or gDNA that came from T cells, B-cell-depleted T cells, or PBMCs.

This CDR3 spans 16 amino acids. V was trimmed by 3 bases and J by 8 bases, leaving 24 bases between them. Germline V gives CDR1 SGDLS, CDR2 YYNGEE. Per the original data handling: Counts of nucleated cells, estimated from reference gene primer amplification, were obtained. Assay: immunoSEQ multiplex PCR; the TCRdb copy retains only in-frame clones and omits some. V, J and clone size are taken as reported in that table, and D and trimming were inferred from the DNA itself. This sample has 45,000 to 55,000 clones; 80% to 90% occur once, and the top ten carry about 3%. The source material was peripheral blood. The clonotype originates from a human donor in a cohort sampled during active COVID-19. The V and J genes are TRBV9 and TRBJ2-7; the D gene is possibly TRBD2 (5 bases). The CDR3 coding sequence is TGTGCCAGCAGCGGGAACAGAGAAGGGAGCGCTACGAAGCAGTACTTC. Its protein product is CASSGNREGSATKQYF.